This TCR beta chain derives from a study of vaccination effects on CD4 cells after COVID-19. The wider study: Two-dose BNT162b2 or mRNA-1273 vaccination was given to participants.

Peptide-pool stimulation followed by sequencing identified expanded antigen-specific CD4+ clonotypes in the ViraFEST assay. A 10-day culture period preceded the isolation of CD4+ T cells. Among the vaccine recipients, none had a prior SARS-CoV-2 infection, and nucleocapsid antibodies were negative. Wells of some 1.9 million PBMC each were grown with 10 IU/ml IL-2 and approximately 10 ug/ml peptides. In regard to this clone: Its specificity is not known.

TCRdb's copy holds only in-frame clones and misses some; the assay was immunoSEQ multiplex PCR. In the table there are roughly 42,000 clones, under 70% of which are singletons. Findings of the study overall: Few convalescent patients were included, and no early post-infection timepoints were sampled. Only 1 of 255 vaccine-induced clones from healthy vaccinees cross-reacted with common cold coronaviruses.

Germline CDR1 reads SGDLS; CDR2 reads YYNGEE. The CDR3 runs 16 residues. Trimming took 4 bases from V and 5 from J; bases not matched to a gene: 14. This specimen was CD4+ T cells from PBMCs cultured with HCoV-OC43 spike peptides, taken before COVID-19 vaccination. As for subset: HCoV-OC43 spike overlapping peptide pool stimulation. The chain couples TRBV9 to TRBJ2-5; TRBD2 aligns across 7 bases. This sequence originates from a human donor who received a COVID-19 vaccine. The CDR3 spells CASSLTAGVNAETQYF. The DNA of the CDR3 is TGTGCCAGCAGCCTGACGGCGGGGGTCAACGCGGAGACCCAGTACTTC.